Listed here are 9 T cell receptor beta chains from one sample, sequenced in a study of vaccination and CD4 T cells after COVID-19. Treatment defined: roughly ten-day PBMC culture with coronavirus spike peptide pools or control peptides (ViraFEST assay). Scientists ran DNA taken from cultured CD4+ T cells through the Oncomine TCR Beta short-read assay for sequencing. MiXCR, run by TCRdb on the PCR reads, gives a single entry per CDR3 protein. The sample has roughly 28,000 distinct CDR3 sequences; less than 60% are singletons. These receptors' antigens are unknown. The sample in question was CD4+ T cells from blood, cultured in vitro, obtained before SARS-CoV-2 vaccination. The receptor source for this set is a human donor who received a COVID-19 vaccine.

In its sample, this clonotype was seen a few times. The CDR3 coding sequence is TGTGCCACCAGTGACGACCGACGTGGCAATCAGCCCCAGCATTTT. Protein product: CATSDDRRGNQPQHF. The V and J genes are TRBV24-1 and TRBJ1-5, with D unresolved. The germline V gene encodes CDR1 KGHDR and CDR2 SFDVKD. The CDR3 runs to 15 residues. The V end was cut by 4 bases, the J end by 2 bases, with 11 bases between.

The chain has TRBV29-1 and TRBJ1-1, with 7 bases aligning to TRBD1. The V segment lost 8 bases and the J segment 5 bases; nucleotides outside the gene matches: 11. The CDR3 consists of 13 residues. Looked up from germline, CDR1 is SQVTM and CDR2 is ANQGSEA. As DNA, the CDR3 is TGCAGCACCACGAAGGGGGCAGGGACTGAAGCTTTCTTT. Its translation: CSTTKGAGTEAFF.

A few counts support this clonotype. V is TRBV30 and J is TRBJ2-3; 16 bases agree with TRBD2. This CDR3 spans 17 amino acids. The V gene's germline CDR1 is GTSNPN and CDR2 SVGIG (reference sequence). The ends lost 2 bases at V and 6 bases at J; junction bases unmatched: 8. As DNA, the CDR3 is TGTGCCTGGAGTTCCGGGACTAGCGGGGGGGCCTTCGATACGCAGTATTTT. This sequence encodes CAWSSGTSGGAFDTQYF.

The chain carries TRBV19 and TRBJ2-2; D not resolved. V was shortened by 0 bases and J by 6 bases, with 8 bases between the two germline ends. Germline V gene sequence: CDR1 LNHDA, CDR2 SQIVND (reference sequence). The CDR3 contains 14 residues. This CDR3 is CASSIDAGPGELFF. Written as DNA, the CDR3 is TGTGCCAGTAGTATAGATGCTGGGCCCGGGGAGCTGTTTTTT.

This clonotype was counted a few times. V usage is TRBV7-9 and J usage is TRBJ2-1, with a possible D match to TRBD1 (5 bases). The V gene lost 0 bases and the J gene lost 4 bases, with 7 bases spanning the gap. The CDR3 consists of 14 residues. In germline, CDR1 is SEHNR, CDR2 FQNEAQ (reference sequence). CDR3 nucleotides: TGTGCCAGCAGCTTAGCAAAGGGGTACAATGAGCAGTTCTTC. As protein: CASSLAKGYNEQFF.

As concerns this clonotype: A junction end diverges from the germline sequence, so it may reflect a read error. The gene calls are TRBV7-2 and TRBJ2-5; D is undetermined. CDR3 length equals 11 residues. Germline loops: CDR1 SGHTA, CDR2 FQGNSA. CDR3 sequence (DNA): TGTGCCAGCAGCTTAGCGGAGACCCAGTCCTTC. Amino acid sequence: CASSLAETQSF.

The chain has TRBV7-9 and TRBJ1-2; D ambiguous. Germline lookup yields CDR1 SEHNR and CDR2 FQNEAQ (reference sequence). V lost 1 base to trimming and J lost 1 base, with 4 bases between them. This CDR3 comprises 13 residues. The CDR3 DNA sequence: TGTGCCAGCAGCTTAGTCATTAACTATGGCTACACCTTC. As protein: CASSLVINYGYTF.

The table lists this clonotype with a count of one. The CDR3, as DNA: TGTGCCAGCAGCCAAGGGGTCTACAGGGACTCTGGAAACACCATATATTTT. Translating gives CASSQGVYRDSGNTIYF. The chain links TRBV4-2 to TRBJ1-3; D may be TRBD1 (6 bases). The ends were cut back, 1 base at V and 0 bases at J, with 13 bases in the middle. Germline values: CDR1 LGHNA, CDR2 YNFKEQ. This CDR3 has 17 amino acids.

This clonotype was found a few times. The rearrangement uses TRBV6-1 and TRBJ2-6; TRBD1 matches at 11 bases. Germline V gives CDR1 MNHNS, CDR2 SASEGT. This CDR3 has 21 residues. V lost 5 bases and J lost 1; bases outside the gene matches: 16. The CDR3 protein is CASSKNRGQGVPRSGANVLTF. CDR3 sequence (DNA): TGTGCCAGCAGTAAAAATAGGGGACAGGGGGTCCCCAGATCTGGGGCCAACGTCCTGACTTTC.